A single T cell receptor beta chain is shown here with its context. This sample is drawn from a study of shared clonotypes between healthy human individuals. For the study at large: CD4 naive and CD4 memory each took three plates per donor, while CD8 naive took two and CD8 memory one.

In the authors' workflow: Junction-only immunoSEQ sequences carried no quality scores, so filtering differed. This table comes from immunoSEQ multiplex PCR, and its TCRdb copy is limited to in-frame clones, with some not included. D and trimming come from the DNA, and the V and J calls and clone size come from that table. The profile shows more than 2,000,000 clones, over 85% of them singletons. Sequences were obtained from naive CD4+ T cells sorted from blood. Subset denoted: CD45RA+ positively selected. The TCR originated in a man between 18 and 29 years old in good health.

CDR3 amino acids: CASSLGLMAFSSYNEQFF. CDR3 nucleotide sequence: TGTGCCAGCAGCTTAGGACTCATGGCTTTTAGCTCCTACAATGAGCAGTTCTTC. This chain uses TRBV5-4 with TRBJ2-1; possible D gene TRBD2, 5 bases. From germline, CDR1 is SGHNT and CDR2 YYREEE (reference sequence). V was cut by 2 bases and J by 0 bases, with 18 bases left in between. This CDR3 has 18 amino acids. Drawing the rest from reference TRBV5-4 and TRBJ2-1, the complete variable domain is ETGVTQSPTHLIKTRGQQVTLRCSSQSGHNTVSWYQQALGQGPQFIFQYYREEENGRGNFPPRFSGLQFPNYSSELNVNALELDDSALYLCASSLGLMAFSSYNEQFFGPGTRLTVL.